What follows are 17 T cell receptor beta chains derived from one specimen sequenced in a study of T cells in Graves' hyperthyroidism and ophthalmopathy. Amplified TCR beta CDR3 regions derived from RNA transcripts. The TCR CDR3 was amplified in a first-round RT-PCR using the HTBI primer set. Via MiXCR, TCRdb re-called the multiplex PCR reads, giving one row per CDR3 protein. The data show around 600,000 distinct CDR3 sequences, with 14% seen just once and roughly 7% held by the top ten. Sequenced sample: blood. These receptors originate from a woman between 18 and 29 years old with Graves' ophthalmopathy.

This clonotype was counted at least ten times. The chain employs TRBV30 and TRBJ1-5, with 8 bases fitting TRBD1. The CDR3 has 13 residues. Germline CDR1 is GTSNPN and CDR2 is SVGIG (reference sequence). Germline trimming cut 3 bases from V and 4 bases from J; bases unmatched to any gene: 2. The CDR3 here is CAWRTGENQPQHF. The CDR3 nucleotides read TGTGCCTGGAGGACAGGGGAGAATCAGCCCCAGCATTTT.

To note about this clonotype: This likely comes from a read error, as the CDR3 has no conserved phenylalanine or tryptophan at its end. V is TRBV29-1 and J is TRBJ1-1; a possible D gene is TRBD1 (6 bases). This CDR3 has 14 residues. With 3 bases removed from V and 5 bases from J, the gap between germline ends came to 16 bases. CDR1 and CDR2 from the germline V gene are SQVTM and ANQGSEA. This CDR3 reads CSVEMGRGGTEAFL. For the CDR3, the DNA is TGCAGCGTTGAGATGGGGCGAGGGGGGACTGAAGCTTTCCTT.

This clonotype was seen a handful of times. The chain combines TRBV9 with TRBJ2-3; 7 bases agree with TRBD2. The germline gives CDR1 SGDLS, CDR2 YYNGEE. The junction had 7 bases not matched to a gene; V was cut back by 0 bases and J by 6 bases. This CDR3 contains 15 residues. DNA for the CDR3: TGTGCCAGCAGCGTAGCCGAGCGGGGATGGGATACGCAGTATTTT. It yields the protein CASSVAERGWDTQYF.

The table lists this clonotype with many counts. The J gene is TRBJ1-4, the V gene TRBV12-3 or TRBV12-4, with 7 bases fitting TRBD1. This CDR3 is 15 amino acids long. Trimming cost V 1 base and J 7 bases; bases outside gene matches: 6. The CDR3 reads CASSLVAGGGEKLFF. The CDR3, as DNA: TGTGCCAGCAGTTTAGTGGCAGGGGGAGGTGAAAAACTGTTTTTT.

Worth noting for this clonotype: A read error may account for a junction end that differs from germline. The rearrangement links TRBV27 to TRBJ1-1, with D unclear. CDR1 and CDR2 from the germline V gene are MNHEY and SMNVEV (reference sequence). The CDR3 totals 16 residues. The CDR3 region is CASTLVLGSMNTETFF. CDR3 nucleotides: TGTGCCAGCACGCTGGTTTTGGGCAGTATGAACACTGAAACTTTCTTT.

This clonotype appeared many times. V and J are TRBV28 and TRBJ2-6, with TRBD1 as a possible D gene (6 bases). Trimming took off 3 bases at V and 1 base at J, with 13 bases between the two ends. The CDR3 runs to 17 residues. CDR1 MDHEN and CDR2 SYDVKM come from the germline V gene. CDR3 nucleotides: TGTGCCAGCAGTTTTGTGGGGGCGCAATCTGGGGCCAACGTCCTGACTTTC. This sequence encodes CASSFVGAQSGANVLTF.

This clonotype was picked up a small number of times. The chain uses TRBV24-1 and TRBJ2-1, with D uncertain. This CDR3 comprises 12 residues. V shed 6 bases and J shed 16 bases, with 18 bases lying between them. Germline assignment: CDR1 KGHDR and CDR2 SFDVKD. In nucleotides, the CDR3 is TGTGCCACCAGTCCCGGGCTCCCCGACTTTTTCTTC. It yields the protein CATSPGLPDFFF.

This clonotype was seen more than once but under ten times. Here the CDR3 reads CATSDPNRNTEAFF. CDR3 nucleotides: TGTGCCACCAGTGATCCGAACAGGAACACTGAAGCTTTCTTT. This chain uses TRBV24-1 with TRBJ1-1; D remains ambiguous. Per germline, CDR1 KGHDR and CDR2 SFDVKD. The CDR3 loop spans 14 amino acids. Trimming cost V 3 bases and J 1 base, with 8 bases left between them.

This clonotype has just a few counts. A much larger clonotype is one base distant, so this may be a read error. This rearrangement joins TRBV27 to TRBJ2-3; 8 bases line up with TRBD1. Germline V gives CDR1 MNHEY, CDR2 SMNVEV (reference sequence). Trimming cost V 8 bases and J 6 bases; bases outside gene matches: 10. CDR3 size: 14 residues. The CDR3 protein is CASPTQGASDTQYF. CDR3 DNA: TGTGCCAGCCCTACTCAGGGGGCGAGTGATACGCAGTATTTT.

As for this clonotype: This may stem from a read error, because a much larger clone lies one nucleotide away. It is unclear where the CDR3 begins or ends on the DNA, so no DNA is shown, and the CDR3 is as TCRdb lists it. This rearrangement joins TRBV7-3 to TRBJ1-1; the D call in the table, TRBD1, was not verified against the DNA. Germline CDR1 and CDR2: SGHTA and FQGTGA. The CDR3 spans 16 residues, counting both ends. CDR3 protein: CASSVGRGATGVEASF.

This clonotype was seen at least ten times. Here the CDR3 DNA reads TGTGCCAGCACCCTGCTGATCGATACGCAGTATTTT. Its protein product is CASTLLIDTQYF. The chain recombines TRBV2 with TRBJ2-3; D is unresolved. The V end was cut by 7 bases, the J end by 6 bases, with 11 bases between. This CDR3 contains 12 residues. Per the germline V gene, CDR1 is SNHLY and CDR2 is FYNNEI.

This clonotype has at least ten counts. The V and J genes are TRBV28 and TRBJ2-2; D is unclear. V lost 3 bases, J lost 5 bases, and 16 bases lay in between. The CDR3 is 16 amino acids. The germline CDR1 and CDR2 sequences are MDHEN and SYDVKM. The DNA for the CDR3 is TGTGCCAGCAGTTTTCCGGGTCACAGTGGGACCGGGGAGCTGTTTTTT. This encodes CASSFPGHSGTGELFF.

J is TRBJ2-1 and V is TRBV7-9, with D perhaps matching TRBD1 or TRBD2 (5 bases each). CDR1 and CDR2 from the germline V gene are SEHNR and FQNEAQ (reference sequence). Between the trimmed V and J ends, which lost 10 bases and 0 bases, there was a span of 25 bases. The CDR3 runs to 18 residues. The CDR3 nucleotides are TGTGCCACTCCCTCGGGGCACTCGGCGGGCAGCTCCTACAATGAGCAGTTCTTC. Its protein is CATPSGHSAGSSYNEQFF.

This clonotype has only a few counts. This chain uses TRBV19 with TRBJ2-7, with 10 bases lining up with TRBD1. The CDR3 spans 15 residues. The trim removed 3 bases at V and 4 bases at J, leaving 6 bases unmatched. Germline-derived CDR1 and CDR2 are LNHDA and SQIVND (reference sequence). CDR3 protein: CASSIMGQGQYEQYF. CDR3 in DNA: TGTGCCAGTAGTATTATGGGACAGGGGCAATACGAGCAGTACTTC.

Many counts were recorded for this clonotype. The chain links TRBV12-3 or TRBV12-4 to TRBJ1-1; no clear D gene. Trimming cost V 6 bases and J 1 base, with 12 bases left between them. The CDR3 extends over 14 amino acids. Here the CDR3 reads CASSLGEANTEAFF. The CDR3 region has the DNA TGTGCCAGCAGCCTCGGGGAGGCGAACACTGAAGCTTTCTTT.

This clonotype occurred once. This may be a read error, as it is one base from a much larger clone. V and J are TRBV7-2 and TRBJ1-6, with D possibly being TRBD1 (5 bases). The CDR3 contains 15 residues. Per the germline V gene, CDR1 is SGHTA and CDR2 is FQGNSA. The CDR3 nucleotides are TGTGCCAGCAGCTTAGCGGGACGGACCAATTCACCCCTCTACTTT. Its protein is CASSLAGRTNSPLYF.

Of note for this clonotype: It may be a read error: a sequence one base away is much more abundant. The chain carries TRBV7-9 and TRBJ2-1, with D tentatively TRBD1 (6 bases). Germline values: CDR1 SEHNR, CDR2 FQNEAQ (reference sequence). This CDR3 is 14 amino acids long. This CDR3 reads CASSPEAGENEQLF. The CDR3 DNA reads TGTGCCAGCAGCCCGGAGGCAGGGGAGAATGAGCAGCTCTTC. Using reference TRBV7-9 and TRBJ2-1 for the parts outside the CDR3, the full variable domain is DTGVSQNPRHKITKRGQNVTFRCDPISEHNRLYWYRQTLGQGPEFLTYFQNEAQLEKSRLLSDRFSAERPKGSFSTLEIQRTEQGDSAMYLCASSPEAGENEQLFGPGTRLTVL.